A single sample is the source of the 5 T cell receptor beta chains below, sequenced in a study of T cell responses to AZD1222 COVID-19 vaccine. The protocol was immunoSEQ multiplex PCR, while the TCRdb copy is restricted to in-frame clones and leaves out a portion. The sample yields roughly 150,000 clones, 90% seen once. The sample in question was peripheral blood, obtained 28 days after the second AZD1222 dose. Receptor source: an adult who received the AZD1222 COVID-19 vaccine.

The gene calls are TRBV19 and TRBJ1-1; 10 nucleotides align to TRBD1. CDR1 is LNHDA and CDR2 is SQIVND in the germline V gene (reference sequence). V was pared by 7 bases and J by 5 bases, with 10 bases of the junction left unmatched. The CDR3 runs to 15 residues. The CDR3 DNA follows: TGTGCCAGTATCCCAGACAGGGGGCGGAGAACTGAAGCTTTCTTT. It codes for CASIPDRGRRTEAFF.

This chain links TRBV9 with TRBJ1-6; D unclear. Trimming removed 0 bases from V and 7 bases from J, with 17 bases in between. This CDR3 contains 17 residues. Looked up from germline, CDR1 is SGDLS and CDR2 is YYNGEE. In nucleotides, the CDR3 is TGTGCCAGCAGCGTAGTCTCCCTACCTACACCCAATTCACCCCTCCACTTT. This gives the protein CASSVVSLPTPNSPLHF. Full variable domain (remainder filled in from reference TRBV9 and TRBJ1-6): DSGVTQTPKHLITATGQRVTLRCSPRSGDLSVYWYQQSLDQGLQFLIQYYNGEERAKGNILERFSAQQFPDLHSELNLSSLELGDSALYFCASSVVSLPTPNSPLHFGNGTRLTVT.

The rearrangement links TRBV28 to TRBJ2-2; D gene ambiguous. Germline V gene lookup returns CDR1 MDHEN and CDR2 SYDVKM. The CDR3 extends over 15 amino acids. V was pared by 4 bases and J by 5 bases, with 14 bases between. The CDR3 DNA follows: TGTGCCAGCAGTTCCGCCCCACTGGGTACCGGGGAGCTGTTTTTT. This translates into CASSSAPLGTGELFF.

The genes are TRBV10-1 and TRBJ2-7, with 12 bases aligning to TRBD1. Per the germline V gene, CDR1 is WNHNN and CDR2 is SYGVQD (reference sequence). Trimming cost V 5 bases and J 6 bases; bases outside gene matches: 5. This CDR3 spans 14 amino acids. Written as DNA, the CDR3 is TGCGCCAGCAGTACCGGGACAGGGGGCGCCGAGCAGTACTTC. As protein: CASSTGTGGAEQYF.

The chain recombines TRBV5-1 with TRBJ1-5, with TRBD1 as a possible D gene (5 bases). V lost 5 bases, J lost 1 base, and 7 bases lay in between. The CDR3 runs to 13 residues. The V gene's germline CDR1 is SGHRS and CDR2 YFSETQ. The CDR3 DNA sequence: TGCGCCAGCAGGAGGGACAGCAATCAGCCCCAGCATTTT. It translates to CASRRDSNQPQHF.